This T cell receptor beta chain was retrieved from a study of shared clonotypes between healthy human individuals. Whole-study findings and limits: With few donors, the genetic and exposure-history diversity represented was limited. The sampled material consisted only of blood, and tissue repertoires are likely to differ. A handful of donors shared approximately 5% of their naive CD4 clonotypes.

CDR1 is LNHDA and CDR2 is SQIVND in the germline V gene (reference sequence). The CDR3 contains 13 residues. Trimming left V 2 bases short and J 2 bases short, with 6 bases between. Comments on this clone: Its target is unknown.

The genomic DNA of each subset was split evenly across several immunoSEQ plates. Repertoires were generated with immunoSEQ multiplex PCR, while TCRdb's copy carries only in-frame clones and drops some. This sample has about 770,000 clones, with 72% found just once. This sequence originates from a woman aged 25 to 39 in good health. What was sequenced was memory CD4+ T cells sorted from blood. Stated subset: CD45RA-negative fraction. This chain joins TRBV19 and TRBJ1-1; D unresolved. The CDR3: CASSIKENTEAFF. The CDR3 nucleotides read TGTGCCAGTAGTATAAAGGAAAACACTGAAGCTTTCTTT.